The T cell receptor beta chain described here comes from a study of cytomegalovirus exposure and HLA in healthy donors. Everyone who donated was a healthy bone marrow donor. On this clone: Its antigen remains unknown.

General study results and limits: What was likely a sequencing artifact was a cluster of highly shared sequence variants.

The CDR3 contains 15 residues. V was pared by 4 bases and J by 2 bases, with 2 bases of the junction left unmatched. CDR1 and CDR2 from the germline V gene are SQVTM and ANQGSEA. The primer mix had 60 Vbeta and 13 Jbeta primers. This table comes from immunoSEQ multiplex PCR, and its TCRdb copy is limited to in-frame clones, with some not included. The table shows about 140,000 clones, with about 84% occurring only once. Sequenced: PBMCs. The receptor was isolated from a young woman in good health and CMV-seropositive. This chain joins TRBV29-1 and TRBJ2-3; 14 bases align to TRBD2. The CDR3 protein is CSVVGLAGDTDTQYF. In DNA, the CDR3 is TGCAGCGTTGTGGGACTAGCGGGGGACACAGATACGCAGTATTTT.